This note documents a single TCR beta chain sequence. PCR was performed using 60 Vbeta and 13 Jbeta primers. Clones were sequenced by immunoSEQ multiplex PCR, and TCRdb holds only the in-frame ones, with some missing. This table holds more than 140,000 clones, approximately 82% found once. The sample originates from a study of cytomegalovirus exposure and HLA in healthy donors. The sequencing sample was made of PBMCs. The receptor comes from a middle-aged woman in good health and CMV-seronegative.

The CDR3 sequence: CASSLWLLSGEQYF. CDR3 sequence (DNA): TGTGCCAGCAGTTTATGGCTACTCTCGGGTGAGCAGTACTTC. The chain employs TRBV27 and TRBJ2-7; D uncertain. The germline CDR1 and CDR2 sequences are MNHEY and SMNVEV (reference sequence). The CDR3 spans 14 residues. Trimming stripped 1 base from V and 7 bases from J, with 14 bases between.